Below are 30 T cell receptor beta chains sequenced from a single sample in a study of CD4 T cells in relation to SARS-CoV-2 and coronaviruses. Which antigens these TCRs recognize remains unknown. CD4+ T cells from unexposed donors were obtained before the COVID-19 pandemic (2011-2018). The cells were cultured for around ten days before CD4+ T cells were isolated. Sequencing used immunoSEQ multiplex PCR; TCRdb keeps in-frame clones, though not all of them. The sample contains about 28,000 clones, around two thirds of which appear only once. The sequenced sample consisted of CD4+ T cells from PBMCs, cultured in vitro. These TCRs come from a human donor in good health.

The chain joins TRBV2 to TRBJ2-1; D is perhaps TRBD1 (6 bases). Germline lookup yields CDR1 SNHLY and CDR2 FYNNEI. The V and J ends lost 2 bases and 2 bases respectively, with 10 bases between them. This CDR3 is 15 amino acids long. The CDR3 reads CASSETGYPYNEQFF. The DNA for the CDR3 is TGTGCCAGCAGTGAAACAGGGTATCCCTACAATGAGCAGTTCTTC.

This chain connects TRBV5-4 to TRBJ2-5; weak D call: TRBD1 (5 bases). Germline CDR1 and CDR2: SGHNT and YYREEE (reference sequence). This CDR3 region has 13 residues. V gave up 0 bases and J gave up 7 bases, with 10 bases separating them. The CDR3 spells CASSLDGHGTQYF. For the CDR3, the DNA is TGTGCCAGCAGCTTGGACGGACACGGGACCCAGTACTTC.

V and J are TRBV11-3 and TRBJ2-4; maybe TRBD2 (5 bases). Germline lookup yields CDR1 SGHNT and CDR2 YENEEA. V lost 1 base to trimming and J lost 8 bases, with 9 bases between them. CDR3 length equals 13 residues. Here the CDR3 DNA reads TGTGCCAGCAGCTTAGGGGGAGAGGACATTCAGTACTTC. This encodes CASSLGGEDIQYF. Together with reference TRBV11-3 and TRBJ2-4, the CDR3 gives the full variable domain: EAGVVQSPRYKIIEKKQPVAFWCNPISGHNTLYWYLQNLGQGPELLIRYENEEAVDDSQLPKDRFSAERLKGVDSTLKIQPAELGDSAVYLCASSLGGEDIQYFGAGTRLSVL.

This clone appeared a few times. This chain links TRBV25-1 with TRBJ2-3; TRBD1 agrees at 7 bases. Germline V gives CDR1 MGHDK, CDR2 SYGVNS. This CDR3 has 15 amino acids. V dropped 6 bases and J dropped 0; count of bases not matched to a gene: 6. The CDR3 nucleotides read TGTGCCAGCAGCACCGGGACAGAAAGCACAGATACGCAGTATTTT. Its translation is CASSTGTESTDTQYF.

The chain recombines TRBV7-9 with TRBJ2-3, with a weak D call TRBD2 (5 bases). The germline gives CDR1 SEHNR, CDR2 FQNEAQ (reference sequence). CDR3 size: 15 residues. Trimming shortened V by 1 base and J by 3 bases, and 11 bases separated the two germline ends. The CDR3 DNA is TGTGCCAGCAGCTTAGGTACGGGGTGGACAGATACGCAGTATTTT. It is translated as CASSLGTGWTDTQYF.

V gene TRBV18 combines with J gene TRBJ2-5, with a possible D match to TRBD1 (6 bases). V gave up 0 bases and J gave up 2 bases, with 10 bases separating them. CDR3 length equals 15 residues. Germline assignment: CDR1 KGHSH and CDR2 LQKENI. CDR3: CASSPPGQKQETQYF. The CDR3, as DNA: TGTGCCAGCTCACCACCAGGACAGAAACAAGAGACCCAGTACTTC. Full variable domain (outside the CDR3, taken from reference TRBV18 and TRBJ2-5): NAGVMQNPRHLVRRRGQEARLRCSPMKGHSHVYWYRQLPEEGLKFMVYLQKENIIDESGMPKERFSAEFPKEGPSILRIQQVVRGDSAAYFCASSPPGQKQETQYFGPGTRLLVL.

There are a few counts of this clone. The rearrangement uses TRBV6-6 and TRBJ1-1; D is undetermined. CDR1 is MNHNY and CDR2 is SVGAGI in the germline V gene (reference sequence). Between the trimmed V and J ends, which lost 8 bases and 3 bases, there was a span of 13 bases. The CDR3 runs 13 residues. The CDR3: CASHIGSDTEAFF. DNA of the CDR3: TGTGCCAGCCACATAGGGTCGGACACTGAAGCTTTCTTT.

This clone was seen just once. This sequence joins TRBV2 and TRBJ2-3; 8 nucleotides match TRBD1. This CDR3 is built from 15 residues. Germline assignment: CDR1 SNHLY and CDR2 FYNNEI. J lost 0 bases, V lost 6 bases, and 5 bases had no gene match. CDR3 amino acids: CASRDRDFSTDTQYF. Here the CDR3 DNA reads TGTGCCAGCAGGGACAGGGACTTTAGCACAGATACGCAGTATTTT. The full variable domain, rest sourced from reference TRBV2 and TRBJ2-3, is EPEVTQTPSHQVTQMGQEVILRCVPISNHLYFYWYRQILGQKVEFLVSFYNNEISEKSEIFDDQFSVERPDGSNFTLKIRSTKLEDSAMYFCASRDRDFSTDTQYFGPGTRLTVL.

The V gene is TRBV3-1 (or the pseudogene TRBV3-2), the J gene TRBJ1-5; 7 bases align to TRBD1. With 3 bases clipped from V and 5 bases from J, the junction kept 10 bases outside the gene matches. This CDR3 is 16 amino acids long. The germline CDR1 and CDR2 sequences are LGHDT and YNNKEL (reference sequence). CDR3 protein: CASSHTTDRSHQPQHF. CDR3 nucleotide sequence: TGTGCCAGCAGCCACACAACGGACAGGAGTCATCAGCCCCAGCATTTT.

The sample holds one count of this clone. The DNA for the CDR3 is TGTGCCAGCAGCTTTAGCGGGAGCGAGACCCAGTACTTC. Its protein product is CASSFSGSETQYF. The chain carries TRBV6-5 and TRBJ2-5; 9 bases line up with TRBD2. V lost 6 bases to trimming and J lost 5 bases; unmatched junction nucleotides: 4. The CDR3 runs to 13 residues. CDR1 and CDR2 from the germline V gene are MNHEY and SVGAGI.

V is TRBV5-1 and J is TRBJ2-3, with 8 bases aligning to TRBD2. The CDR3 runs to 17 residues. CDR1 and CDR2 (germline): SGHRS, YFSETQ. Trimming removed 0 bases from V and 0 bases from J; junction bases left unmatched: 6. CDR3 nucleotide sequence: TGCGCCAGCAGCTTGGGTTATAGCGGGGATAGCACAGATACGCAGTATTTT. Translation gives CASSLGYSGDSTDTQYF.

The V call is TRBV19, the J call TRBJ1-3; 7 positions match TRBD1. V lost 5 bases and J lost 1; bases outside the gene matches: 11. Germline V gene data show CDR1 as LNHDA and CDR2 as SQIVND (reference sequence). CDR3 length: 17 amino acids. CDR3 amino acids: CASSAGTEDRSGNTIYF. In nucleotides, the CDR3 is TGTGCCAGTAGTGCCGGGACAGAGGACAGATCTGGAAACACCATATATTTT.

The gene calls are TRBV2 and TRBJ2-3; no clear D gene. With 4 bases removed from V and 3 bases from J, the gap between germline ends came to 5 bases. The germline gives CDR1 SNHLY, CDR2 FYNNEI. The CDR3 is made up of 12 amino acids. DNA for the CDR3: TGTGCCAGCAGTGTAGAAACAGATACGCAGTATTTT. Translating gives CASSVETDTQYF.

This chain connects TRBV19 to TRBJ1-4, with a tentative D call TRBD1 (5 bases). CDR3 size: 17 residues. Trimming pared 1 base from V and 0 bases from J, leaving 12 bases between. Germline lookup yields CDR1 LNHDA and CDR2 SQIVND (reference sequence). As DNA, the CDR3 is TGTGCCAGTAGTATAGGGGGGACGGGTGCAACTAATGAAAAACTGTTTTTT. It specifies CASSIGGTGATNEKLFF.

This clone was counted a few times. The rearrangement links TRBV7-9 to TRBJ1-2; TRBD1 matches at 11 bases. This CDR3 is built from 16 residues. Germline V gene lookup returns CDR1 SEHNR and CDR2 FQNEAQ (reference sequence). J was trimmed by 1 base and V by 3 bases; bases with no gene match: 4. Here the CDR3 reads CASSLDRGLINYGYTF. CDR3 nucleotide sequence: TGTGCCAGCAGCTTGGACAGGGGGCTGATTAACTATGGCTACACCTTC.

CDR3 bases: TGTGCCAGCACTCGAGGAGGGGCCTACAATGAGCAGTTCTTC. This encodes CASTRGGAYNEQFF. The rearrangement uses TRBV6-5 and TRBJ2-1, with D maybe TRBD2 (6 bases). Trimming shortened V by 7 bases and J by 2 bases, and 12 bases separated the two germline ends. The germline V gene has CDR1 MNHEY and CDR2 SVGAGI. The CDR3 runs to 14 residues.

The chain couples TRBV7-9 to TRBJ1-2; unclear D gene. The CDR3 runs 15 residues. Deletions cut 2 bases from V and 0 bases from J, with 10 bases between. Germline lookup yields CDR1 SEHNR and CDR2 FQNEAQ (reference sequence). The CDR3 DNA follows: TGTGCCAGCAGCTTACATTTCCAGTCTAACTATGGCTACACCTTC. This codes for CASSLHFQSNYGYTF.

V usage is TRBV14 and J usage is TRBJ1-1; D call uncertain. V lost 2 bases, J lost 3 bases, and 4 bases lay in between. Germline V lookup: CDR1 SGHDN, CDR2 FVKESK. CDR3 length: 12 amino acids. The CDR3 DNA follows: TGTGCCAGCAGCCAACCTTACACTGAAGCTTTCTTT. It translates to CASSQPYTEAFF. Complete variable domain (other parts from reference TRBV14 and TRBJ1-1): EAGVTQFPSHSVIEKGQTVTLRCDPISGHDNLYWYRRVMGKEIKFLLHFVKESKQDESGMPNNRFLAERTGGTYSTLKVQPAELEDSGVYFCASSQPYTEAFFGQGTRLTVV.

This sequence joins TRBV9 and TRBJ1-1; D is possibly TRBD1 (5 bases). Germline CDR1 SGDLS, CDR2 YYNGEE. This CDR3 is built from 15 residues. V was trimmed by 0 bases and J by 4 bases, leaving 13 bases between them. Written as DNA, the CDR3 is TGTGCCAGCAGCGTAGGCCCCGGAAGGGGCACTGAAGCTTTCTTT. It is translated as CASSVGPGRGTEAFF.

The gene calls are TRBV5-1 and TRBJ2-5, with 13 bases fitting TRBD2. The CDR3 has 16 amino acids. The ends lost 4 bases at V and 2 bases at J; junction bases unmatched: 5. The germline V gene encodes CDR1 SGHRS and CDR2 YFSETQ. In nucleotides, the CDR3 is TGCGCCAGCAGCCCCGGGACTAGCGGGGAACAAGAGACCCAGTACTTC. Protein sequence: CASSPGTSGEQETQYF.

This CDR3 reads CASSLSGGSNTGELFF. The CDR3 region has the DNA TGCGCCAGCAGCTTATCCGGCGGCAGCAACACCGGGGAGCTGTTTTTT. The genes are TRBV5-1 and TRBJ2-2, with D uncertain. The CDR3 is made up of 16 amino acids. The germline V gene encodes CDR1 SGHRS and CDR2 YFSETQ. V was shortened by 2 bases and J by 2 bases, with 13 bases between the two germline ends.

The V and J genes are TRBV13 and TRBJ2-5; a weak D match, TRBD1 (6 bases). CDR3 length equals 15 residues. The germline gives CDR1 PRHDT, CDR2 FYEKMQ (reference sequence). V was trimmed by 4 bases and J by 4 bases, leaving 16 bases between them. CDR3 in DNA: TGTGCCAGCAGCTCCCGGGGAGAGGGGGTAGAGACCCAGTACTTC. Amino acids: CASSSRGEGVETQYF.

In its sample, this clone was seen a few times. The rearrangement uses TRBV16 and TRBJ1-2; no firm D call. With 0 bases removed from V and 7 bases from J, the gap between germline ends came to 9 bases. CDR1 and CDR2 from the germline V gene are KGHSY and FQNENV. The CDR3 loop spans 13 amino acids. The CDR3 here is CASSQSWLSGYTF. The CDR3 bases are TGTGCCAGCAGCCAATCCTGGCTCTCTGGCTACACCTTC.

This chain joins TRBV7-6 and TRBJ2-2; 11 bases map to TRBD2. With V trimmed by 4 bases and J by 4 bases, 8 bases remained unmatched. Germline CDR1 reads SGHVS; CDR2 reads FNYEAQ. The CDR3 covers 17 residues. The CDR3 protein is CASSSTSGVGGTGELFF. Here the CDR3 DNA reads TGTGCCAGCAGCTCGACTAGCGGGGTGGGAGGCACCGGGGAGCTGTTTTTT.

The CDR3 sequence: CASSPGTGREQYF. DNA for the CDR3: TGTGCCAGCAGCCCCGGGACAGGGCGGGAGCAGTACTTC. V usage is TRBV5-5 and J usage is TRBJ2-7, with TRBD1 matching over 9 bases. Losses at the gene ends were 4 bases for V and 7 bases for J; bases not matched to a gene: 6. The CDR3 contains 13 residues. Germline V gene sequence: CDR1 SGHKS, CDR2 YYEKEE (reference sequence).

The genes are TRBV3-1 (or the pseudogene TRBV3-2) and TRBJ2-1; 9 nucleotides align to TRBD2. This CDR3 spans 15 amino acids. V lost 4 bases to trimming and J lost 6 bases; unmatched junction nucleotides: 7. CDR1 and CDR2 from the germline V gene are LGHDT and YNNKEL (reference sequence). The CDR3 coding sequence is TGTGCCAGCAGCCCAGGGGCTAGCGGGGCCAATGAGCAGTTCTTC. Protein sequence: CASSPGASGANEQFF.

Worth noting for this clone: The same CDR3 arises from other DNA sequences in this sample as well. This sequence joins TRBV7-2 and TRBJ2-3; D possibly corresponds to TRBD2 (5 bases). CDR3 length equals 14 residues. Trimming removed 2 bases at V and 0 bases at J, with 6 bases between. The V gene's germline CDR1 is SGHTA and CDR2 FQGNSA. The chain's CDR3 is CASSLRGSTDTQYF. CDR3 nucleotides: TGTGCCAGCAGCTTACGCGGGAGCACAGATACGCAGTATTTT.

The CDR3 protein is CASSFGQGSNQPQHF. The CDR3 nucleotides read TGTGCCAGCAGCTTTGGACAGGGGAGCAATCAGCCCCAGCATTTT. V usage is TRBV7-9 and J usage is TRBJ1-5; 9 bases fit TRBD1. The CDR3 is 15 amino acids. Germline V lookup: CDR1 SEHNR, CDR2 FQNEAQ (reference sequence). Unmatched junction bases numbered 1, after V lost 3 bases and J lost 1 base.

This clone was seen more than once but under ten times. The chain uses TRBV19 and TRBJ2-3; a possible D gene is TRBD2 (5 bases). V was trimmed by 3 bases and J by 4 bases, leaving 11 bases between them. This CDR3 comprises 14 residues. From germline, CDR1 is LNHDA and CDR2 SQIVND (reference sequence). Here the CDR3 DNA reads TGTGCCAGTAGTATTTGGACTGCGGCAGATACGCAGTATTTT. It yields the protein CASSIWTAADTQYF.

This chain uses TRBV4-3 with TRBJ2-4, with D hard to call. Trimming stripped 0 bases from V and 6 bases from J, with 6 bases between. The V gene's germline CDR1 is LGHNA and CDR2 YSLEER. The CDR3 runs to 13 residues. Here the CDR3 reads CASSQDPRNIQYF. The DNA of the CDR3 is TGCGCCAGCAGCCAAGATCCTAGAAACATTCAGTACTTC.